The 10 T cell receptor beta chains in this list originate from one sample, sequenced in a study of cytomegalovirus exposure and HLA in healthy donors. PCR primers comprised 60 Vbeta and 13 Jbeta primers. Profiling relied on immunoSEQ multiplex PCR, and the TCRdb table lists in-frame clones only, not all of them. This table has 85,000 to 100,000 clones, about 83% appearing once. The sequencing input was PBMCs. These receptors were taken from a man in his fifties or sixties in good health and CMV-seropositive.

The chain has TRBV25-1 and TRBJ2-5, with D possibly matching TRBD1 (6 bases). Trimming removed 7 bases at V and 1 base at J, with 16 bases between. Germline V gives CDR1 MGHDK, CDR2 SYGVNS. The CDR3 consists of 15 residues. The CDR3 is CASTPTGKGQETQYF. Here the CDR3 DNA reads TGTGCCAGCACCCCAACAGGGAAGGGCCAAGAGACCCAGTACTTC. The variable domain in full, completed from reference TRBV25-1 and TRBJ2-5, reads EADIYQTPRYLVIGTGKKITLECSQTMGHDKMYWYQQDPGMELHLIHYSYGVNSTEKGDLSSESTVSRIRTEHFPLTLESARPSHTSQYLCASTPTGKGQETQYFGPGTRLLVL.

This clone came up many times. The chain carries TRBV6-6 and TRBJ1-1; 7 bases fit TRBD1. The CDR3 sequence is 12 residues long. J was trimmed by 6 bases and V by 5 bases; bases with no gene match: 3. From germline, CDR1 is MNHNY and CDR2 SVGAGI (reference sequence). The CDR3, as DNA: TGTGCCAGCAGTCGACAGGGTCCTGAAGCTTTCTTT. Protein: CASSRQGPEAFF.

The chain has TRBV10-3 and TRBJ2-3; 10 bases align to TRBD2. V was clipped by 3 bases and J by 5 bases; unmatched bases: 8. This CDR3 has 16 residues. CDR1 is ENHRY and CDR2 is SYGVKD in the germline V gene. The chain's CDR3 is CAISEGAGGWEDTQYF. Here the CDR3 DNA reads TGTGCCATCAGTGAAGGAGCGGGGGGGTGGGAAGATACGCAGTATTTT.

The gene calls are TRBV28 and TRBJ2-3, with D possibly matching TRBD1 (6 bases). The germline V gene has CDR1 MDHEN and CDR2 SYDVKM. The CDR3 loop spans 14 amino acids. Trimming cost V 5 bases and J 0 bases, with 9 bases left between them. CDR3 in DNA: TGTGCCAGCAGTAGGGACATAAGCACAGATACGCAGTATTTT. It translates to CASSRDISTDTQYF.

This clone has more than one count but fewer than ten. The V gene is TRBV5-1, the J gene TRBJ1-2, with D perhaps matching TRBD1 (5 bases). This CDR3 is built from 15 residues. The germline gives CDR1 SGHRS, CDR2 YFSETQ. The germline V and J ends were trimmed by 4 bases and 3 bases, with 16 bases remaining between them. The DNA for the CDR3 is TGCGCCAGCAGCCGCGGGACCGCTGGAGACTATGGCTACACCTTC. Encoded protein: CASSRGTAGDYGYTF.

The chain carries TRBV5-1 and TRBJ2-7, with no clear D. Per the germline V gene, CDR1 is SGHRS and CDR2 is YFSETQ. The CDR3 contains 13 residues. Trimming left V 0 bases short and J 2 bases short, with 6 bases between. CDR3 region: CASSLEQTYEQYF. Written as DNA, the CDR3 is TGCGCCAGCAGCTTGGAACAGACCTACGAGCAGTACTTC.

This chain joins TRBV7-6 and TRBJ2-5; maybe TRBD2 (6 bases). The end of the DNA aligns better with TRBJ2-7, so the J call may be wrong. The CDR3 loop spans 15 amino acids. Germline CDR1 reads SGHVS; CDR2 reads FNYEAQ. The CDR3 DNA follows: TGTGCCAGCAGCTTAGAGGCAGGGACTTCCTACGAGCAGTACTTC. Residues: CASSLEAGTSYEQYF.

The rearrangement uses TRBV19 and TRBJ2-1; 8 bases align to TRBD1. The CDR3 has 17 amino acids. Germline V lookup: CDR1 LNHDA, CDR2 SQIVND (reference sequence). The J segment lost 3 bases and the V segment lost 0 bases, leaving 7 bases of the junction unmatched. For the CDR3, the DNA is TGTGCCAGTAGTATAGAAGCTGGCAGGGGGCTCTACAATGAGCAGTTCTTC. This translates into CASSIEAGRGLYNEQFF.

This chain joins TRBV19 and TRBJ2-7, with 11 bases identical to TRBD1. CDR1 LNHDA and CDR2 SQIVND come from the germline V gene (reference sequence). V shed 3 bases, J shed 6 bases, and the junction held 10 bases outside the gene matches. The CDR3 sequence is 16 residues long. The CDR3 loop is CASSIFSGTGGIEQYF. CDR3 sequence (DNA): TGTGCCAGTAGTATCTTCTCCGGGACAGGGGGTATCGAGCAGTACTTC.

The chain is built from TRBV9 and TRBJ1-6; maybe TRBD1 (5 bases). The germline gives CDR1 SGDLS, CDR2 YYNGEE. Trimming removed 0 bases from V and 5 bases from J, with 9 bases in between. There are 15 residues in the CDR3. CDR3 sequence reads: CASSVVGQDNSPLHF. CDR3 nucleotides: TGTGCCAGCAGCGTAGTGGGGCAGGATAATTCACCCCTCCACTTT.